This T cell receptor (beta chain) is from a study of regulatory T cells in long-lasting Graves disease. Points from the study as a whole: Persistent disease showed a preference for TRBV28, TRBJ1-2 and TRBJ2-5.

This clonotype showed up many times. The antigen is unknown. Trimming took off 1 base at V and 7 bases at J, with 14 bases between the two ends. The CDR3 is made up of 15 amino acids. Germline assignment: CDR1 MNHEY and CDR2 SMNVEV (reference sequence). Time point noted: newly diagnosed GD, antithyroid drugs for less than 3 months. The TCR library used RNA extracted from PBMCs. The diagnosis of Graves' disease used American Thyroid Association guidelines. According to the study, TCR beta libraries were built with iRepertoire HTBI primers and CDR3-region Arm-PCR. TCRdb reprocessed the multiplex PCR reads with MiXCR, giving one entry per CDR3 protein. The sample holds some 250,000 distinct CDR3 sequences, 18% seen once. These records were also assigned to another study, of T cells in Graves' hyperthyroidism and ophthalmopathy. From that report: In patients aged 18 to 65, hyperthyroidism was newly diagnosed, with duration under 2 months. With the HTBI primer set, the TCR CDR3 went through a first round of RT-PCR.

Specimen: peripheral blood mononuclear cells (PBMCs), collected at new diagnosis, from a patient treated with antithyroid drugs. The chain couples TRBV27 to TRBJ1-5; D might be TRBD1 (6 bases). This clonotype was sampled from a woman aged 25-40 years with Graves disease. CDR3 DNA sequence: TGTGCCAGCAGTTTATGGGGGGCGAGGGGACAGCCCCAGCATTTT. Translated, it gives CASSLWGARGQPQHF.